A selection of T cell receptor beta chains follows, all from one sample in a study of PD-L1 blockade in urothelial cancer. TCRdb's table, derived via immunoSEQ multiplex PCR, lists solely in-frame clones and lacks some. The sample includes just under 45,000 clones, roughly 85% seen only once; the top ten take roughly 16%. This material consisted of PBMCs, taken around atezolizumab (anti-PD-L1) treatment. These TCRs come from a man aged 55 to 70 with urothelial cancer. The CDR3 runs from the conserved cysteine through the conserved F or W. Each record gives: V gene, clone size, J gene, D gene, CDR3 protein, CDR3 DNA. The D gene is left open where the match is weak. For some rows the clone size is stated as once, few or many, or as a class when expanded; others skip it.

V: TRBV10-3
size: .
J: TRBJ2-2
D: TRBD1
CDR3: CAISPGTVNGGELFF
DNA: TGTGCCATCAGTCCCGGGACAGTTAACGGCGGGGAGCTGTTTTTT

V: TRBV5-3
size: .
J: TRBJ2-6
D: .
CDR3: CARSLELAGILGDSGANVLTF
DNA: TGTGCCAGAAGCTTGGAACTCGCAGGGATACTTGGTGACTCTGGGGCCAACGTCCTGACTTTC

V: TRBV11-2
size: .
J: TRBJ2-7
D: .
CDR3: CASSGGSPLGSYEQYF
DNA: TGTGCCAGCAGCGGGGGGAGCCCCCTAGGCTCCTACGAGCAGTACTTC

V: TRBV9
size: .
J: TRBJ2-3
D: TRBD2
CDR3: CASSVSGLSTDTQYF
DNA: TGTGCCAGCAGCGTTAGCGGGCTTAGCACAGATACGCAGTATTTT

V: TRBV6-1
size: .
J: TRBJ1-1
D: TRBD1
CDR3: CAGSGGAETEAFF
DNA: TGTGCCGGCTCAGGGGGCGCAGAAACTGAAGCTTTCTTT

V: TRBV28
size: .
J: TRBJ1-2
D: .
CDR3: CASSNAYRGRAGYTF
DNA: TGTGCCAGCAGTAACGCCTACCGGGGTCGAGCGGGCTACACCTTC

V: TRBV29-1
size: .
J: TRBJ2-1
D: .
CDR3: CSVEEHRTEQFF
DNA: TGCAGCGTTGAAGAACACAGGACAGAGCAGTTCTTC

V: TRBV15
size: few
J: TRBJ1-6
D: TRBD1
CDR3: CATSRGPGQYNSPLHF
DNA: TGTGCCACCAGCAGGGGACCGGGACAGTATAATTCACCCCTCCACTTT

V: TRBV7-8
size: few
J: TRBJ1-5
D: TRBD1
CDR3: CASSLDRARGPQHF
DNA: TGTGCCAGCAGCCTCGACAGGGCTCGGGGGCCCCAGCATTTT

V: TRBV19
size: .
J: TRBJ2-1
D: TRBD1
CDR3: CASRTRDRGNNEQFF
DNA: TGTGCCAGTAGAACGAGGGACAGGGGTAACAATGAGCAGTTCTTC

V: TRBV28
size: .
J: TRBJ1-1
D: .
CDR3: CASSSSEKNTEAFF
DNA: TGTGCCAGCAGTTCTAGTGAGAAGAACACTGAAGCTTTCTTT

V: TRBV5-1
size: .
J: TRBJ1-4
D: TRBD1
CDR3: CASSTGGEKLFF
DNA: TGCGCCAGCAGTACAGGGGGTGAAAAACTGTTTTTT

V: TRBV18
size: once
J: TRBJ1-2
D: TRBD1
CDR3: CASSPEDRVSSLGYTF
DNA: TGTGCCAGCTCACCCGAGGACAGGGTATCTTCCCTAGGCTACACCTTC

V: TRBV9
size: .
J: TRBJ2-2
D: .
CDR3: CASSAPPSESTGELFF
DNA: TGTGCCAGCAGCGCGCCCCCCTCCGAGTCGACCGGGGAGCTGTTTTTT